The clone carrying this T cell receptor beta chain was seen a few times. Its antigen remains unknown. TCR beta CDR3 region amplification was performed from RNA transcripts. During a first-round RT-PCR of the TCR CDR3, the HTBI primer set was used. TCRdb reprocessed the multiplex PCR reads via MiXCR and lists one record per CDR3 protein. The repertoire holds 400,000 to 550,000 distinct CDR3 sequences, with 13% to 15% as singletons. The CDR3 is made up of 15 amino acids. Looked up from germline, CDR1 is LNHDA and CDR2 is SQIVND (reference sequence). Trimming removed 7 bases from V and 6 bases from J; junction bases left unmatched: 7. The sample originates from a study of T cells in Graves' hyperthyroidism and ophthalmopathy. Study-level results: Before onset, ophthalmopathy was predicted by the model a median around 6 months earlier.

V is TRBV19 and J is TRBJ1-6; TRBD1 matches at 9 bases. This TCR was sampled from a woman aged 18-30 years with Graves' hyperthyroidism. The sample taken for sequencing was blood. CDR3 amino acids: CASTSGTGLNSPLHF. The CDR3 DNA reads TGTGCCAGTACCTCAGGGACAGGGCTTAATTCACCCCTCCACTTT.